The 9 T cell receptor beta chains given below trace back to one sample, sequenced in a study of technical replicates of blood from a handful of donors. Sequencing was performed with immunoSEQ multiplex PCR; in TCRdb, only in-frame clones are kept and a portion is missing. The table lists tens of thousands of clones, approximately 89% of them singletons. Sequenced input: PBMCs. These receptors all stem from a human donor in good health. Some clones in this sample may be carry-over from other donors' samples.

The rearrangement joins TRBV2 to TRBJ2-5, with TRBD1 as a possible D gene (5 bases). The CDR3 is 13 residues long. Germline loops: CDR1 SNHLY, CDR2 FYNNEI. V lost 8 bases, J lost 6 bases, and 16 bases lay in between. The CDR3 loop is CASGRGERQTQYF. Written as DNA, the CDR3 is TGTGCCAGCGGTAGGGGCGAGCGTCAGACCCAGTACTTC. The full variable domain, its missing parts supplied by reference TRBV2 and TRBJ2-5, is EPEVTQTPSHQVTQMGQEVILRCVPISNHLYFYWYRQILGQKVEFLVSFYNNEISEKSEIFDDQFSVERPDGSNFTLKIRSTKLEDSAMYFCASGRGERQTQYFGPGTRLLVL.

The chain uses TRBV29-1 and TRBJ1-2; 11 nucleotides align to TRBD1. The J segment lost 2 bases and the V segment lost 6 bases, leaving 5 bases of the junction unmatched. This CDR3 is built from 14 residues. The germline V gene has CDR1 SQVTM and CDR2 ANQGSEA. Here the CDR3 reads CSVAGQGANYGYTF. CDR3 sequence (DNA): TGCAGCGTAGCTGGACAGGGGGCGAACTATGGCTACACCTTC.

CDR3 sequence: CASSSSPWTVMGLPNTGELFF. The CDR3 nucleotides read TGCGCCAGCAGCTCTTCACCCTGGACAGTCATGGGGCTTCCGAACACCGGGGAGCTGTTTTTT. The V gene is TRBV5-1, the J gene TRBJ2-2, with D possibly being TRBD1 (6 bases). Germline CDR1 is SGHRS and CDR2 is YFSETQ. Trimming removed 3 bases at V and 0 bases at J, with 27 bases between. The CDR3 runs to 21 residues.

The chain uses TRBV7-2 and TRBJ2-3, with 8 nucleotides matching TRBD2. Trimming removed 5 bases from V and 0 bases from J; junction bases left unmatched: 4. Germline CDR1 is SGHTA and CDR2 is FQGNSA. The CDR3 has 15 amino acids. The CDR3 region is CASSPQRGSTDTQYF. Here the CDR3 DNA reads TGTGCCAGCAGCCCACAGCGGGGGAGCACAGATACGCAGTATTTT.

CDR3 sequence (DNA): TGCGCCAGCACAGACATGTCCGCCTATGGCTACACCTTC. The encoded protein is CASTDMSAYGYTF. The J gene is TRBJ1-2, the V gene TRBV5-1; unclear D gene. V was clipped by 6 bases and J by 4 bases, with 13 bases between them. CDR1 SGHRS and CDR2 YFSETQ come from the germline V gene. The CDR3 consists of 13 residues.

The V call is TRBV5-5, the J call TRBJ2-5, with D possibly being TRBD1 or TRBD2 (6 bases each). Germline CDR1 is SGHKS and CDR2 is YYEKEE (reference sequence). V was pared by 4 bases and J by 5 bases, with 15 bases between. The CDR3 extends over 14 amino acids. The CDR3 DNA follows: TGTGCCAGCAGCATGGGGGCCGGAGGGGAGACCCAGTACTTC. Its translation: CASSMGAGGETQYF.

The chain joins TRBV12-5 to TRBJ2-1; TRBD2 matches 13 bases. Germline V gene sequence: CDR1 LGHNT, CDR2 FRNRAP. There are 14 residues in the CDR3. The junction had 4 bases not matched to a gene; V was cut back by 6 bases and J by 8 bases. The CDR3 DNA is TGTGCTAGTGGAGGACTAGCGGGAGAAGATGAGCAGTTCTTC. Its translation is CASGGLAGEDEQFF.

The chain combines TRBV7-8 with TRBJ2-3, with 7 nucleotides matching TRBD2. The CDR3 contains 16 residues. Germline V CDR1 and CDR2: SGHVS, FQNEAQ. Trimming removed 5 bases from V and 2 bases from J; junction bases left unmatched: 10. The CDR3 DNA follows: TGTGCCAGCAGCCCCCGAGCCCTAGCGGACACAGATACGCAGTATTTT. Translating it yields CASSPRALADTDTQYF.

The chain is built from TRBV19 and TRBJ1-5, with no clear D. The CDR3 extends over 15 amino acids. Per the germline V gene, CDR1 is LNHDA and CDR2 is SQIVND (reference sequence). V dropped 6 bases and J dropped 7 bases, with 19 bases sitting between them. CDR3 coding DNA: TGTGCCAGTAGGCCGCTGGAGGGCATGGGCCAGCCCCAGCATTTT. Translation: CASRPLEGMGQPQHF.